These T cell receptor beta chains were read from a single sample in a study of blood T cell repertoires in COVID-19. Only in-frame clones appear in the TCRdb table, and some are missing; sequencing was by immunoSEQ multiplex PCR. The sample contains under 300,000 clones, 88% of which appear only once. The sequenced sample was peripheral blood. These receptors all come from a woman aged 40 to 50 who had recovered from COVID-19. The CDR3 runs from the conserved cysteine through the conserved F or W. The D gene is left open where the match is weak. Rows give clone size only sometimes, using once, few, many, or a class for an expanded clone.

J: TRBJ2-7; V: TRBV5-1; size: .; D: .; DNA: TGCGCCAGCAGCCCACGCTTACTAGGGAACTACGAGCAGTACTTC; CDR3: CASSPRLLGNYEQYF
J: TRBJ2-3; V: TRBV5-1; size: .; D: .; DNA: TGCGCCAGCAGCTTAAATACCGAGGGGGCAGATACGCAGTATTTT; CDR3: CASSLNTEGADTQYF
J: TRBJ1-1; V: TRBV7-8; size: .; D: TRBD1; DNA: TGTGCCAGCAGCTTAGGGGACAGGGAGGCCGAAGCTTTCTTT; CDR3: CASSLGDREAEAFF
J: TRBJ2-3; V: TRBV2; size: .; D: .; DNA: TGTGCCAGCAGCAGCGCGACAGATACGCAGTATTTT; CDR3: CASSSATDTQYF
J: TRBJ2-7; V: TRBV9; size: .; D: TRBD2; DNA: TGTGCCAGCAGCCCACAGACTAGCGCCTACGAGCAGTACTTC; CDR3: CASSPQTSAYEQYF
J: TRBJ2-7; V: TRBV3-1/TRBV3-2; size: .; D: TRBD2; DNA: TGTGCCAGCAGCCAGGGGGGGATTGCCTACGAGCAGTACTTC; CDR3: CASSQGGIAYEQYF
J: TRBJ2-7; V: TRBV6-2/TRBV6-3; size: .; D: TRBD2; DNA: TGTGCCAGCAGTCTAGCGGGGTACGAGCAGTACTTC; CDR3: CASSLAGYEQYF
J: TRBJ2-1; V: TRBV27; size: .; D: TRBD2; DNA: TGTGCCAGCAGGGGTCTAGCGGGGTACAATGAGCAGTTCTTC; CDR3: CASRGLAGYNEQFF
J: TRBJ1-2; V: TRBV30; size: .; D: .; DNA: TGTGCCTGGAGTCGAGGGGGAGGGGGACACTTTTACTACACCTTC; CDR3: CAWSRGGGGHFYYTF
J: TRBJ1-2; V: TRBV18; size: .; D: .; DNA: TGTGCCAGCTCCCCCGGGGAGGGGGTGAGTGGCTACACCTTC; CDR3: CASSPGEGVSGYTF
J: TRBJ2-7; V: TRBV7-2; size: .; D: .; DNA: TGTGCCAGCAGCTTAGGCCCCACAAGCTACGAGCAGTACTTC; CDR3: CASSLGPTSYEQYF
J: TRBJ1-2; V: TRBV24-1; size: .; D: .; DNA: TGTGCCACCAGTGATTTCCGGCAGGGGTCGAACTATGGCTACACCTTC; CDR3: CATSDFRQGSNYGYTF
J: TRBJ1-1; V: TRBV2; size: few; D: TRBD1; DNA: TGTGCCAGCAGTGAAGCAGGGGGCAGGGGAGCTTTCTTT; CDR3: CASSEAGGRGAFF
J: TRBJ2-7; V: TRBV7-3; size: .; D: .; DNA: TGTGCCAGCAGCCCTCCCCCCGGGAGCGGGTCCGGGCAGTACTTC; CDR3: CASSPPPGSGSGQYF
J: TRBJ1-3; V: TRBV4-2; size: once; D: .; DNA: TGTGCCAGCAGCCAAGATGGGGGGGGCTCTGGAAACACCATATATTTT; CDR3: CASSQDGGGSGNTIYF
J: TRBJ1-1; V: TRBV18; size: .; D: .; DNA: TGTGCCAGCTCTCCCCGGGACATCCAGGGCACTGAAGCTTTCTTT; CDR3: CASSPRDIQGTEAFF
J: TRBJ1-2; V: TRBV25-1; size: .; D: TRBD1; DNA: TGTGTCCCACAGGGGGGGAGTCTCTTC; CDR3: CVPQGGSLF
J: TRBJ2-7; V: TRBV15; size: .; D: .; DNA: TGTGCCACCAGCAGTGGGAGCTACGAGCAGTACTTC; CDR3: CATSSGSYEQYF
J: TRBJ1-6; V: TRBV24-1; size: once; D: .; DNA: TGTGCCACCAGTGACCCCGGACAGATATATAATTCACCCCTCCACTTT; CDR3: CATSDPGQIYNSPLHF
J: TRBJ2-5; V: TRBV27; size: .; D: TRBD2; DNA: TGTGCCAGCGGCGGGAGACCAGAGACCCAGTACTTC; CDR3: CASGGRPETQYF
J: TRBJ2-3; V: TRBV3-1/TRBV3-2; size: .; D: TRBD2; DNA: TGTGCCAGCAGCCAAGATCTGGGCGGGAGAGGCCCAGATACGCAGTATTTT; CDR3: CASSQDLGGRGPDTQYF
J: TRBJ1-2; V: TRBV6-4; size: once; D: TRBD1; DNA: TGTGCCAGCAGGCCGTTGGGACAGGGGATCTATGGCTACACCTTC; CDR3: CASRPLGQGIYGYTF
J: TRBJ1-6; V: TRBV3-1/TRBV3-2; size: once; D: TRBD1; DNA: TGTGCCAGCAGCCACTACCAGGGGGCTCGGAATTCACCCCTCCACTTT; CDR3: CASSHYQGARNSPLHF
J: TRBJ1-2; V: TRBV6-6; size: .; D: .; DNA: TGTGCCAGCAGTTACTCTCCAGGTCCTAACTATGGCTACACCTTC; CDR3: CASSYSPGPNYGYTF
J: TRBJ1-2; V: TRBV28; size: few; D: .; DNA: TGTGCCAGCAGCCAAGGGGGGGTTGGCTATGGCTACACCTTC; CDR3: CASSQGGVGYGYTF
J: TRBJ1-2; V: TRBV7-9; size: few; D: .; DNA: TGTGCCAGCAGCCCCCCGGGGTATGGCTACACCTTC; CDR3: CASSPPGYGYTF
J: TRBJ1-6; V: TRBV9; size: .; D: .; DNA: TGTGCCAGCAGCGTAGGGACAGAAAATTCACCCCTCCACTTT; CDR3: CASSVGTENSPLHF
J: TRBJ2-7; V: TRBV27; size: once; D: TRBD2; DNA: TGTGCCAGCAAACCTAGCGGGAGTGCCCACGAGCAGTACTTC; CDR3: CASKPSGSAHEQYF
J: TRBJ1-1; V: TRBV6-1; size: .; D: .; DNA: TGTGCCAGCAGTGAAGGATGGGCGAACACTGAAGCTTTCTTT; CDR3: CASSEGWANTEAFF
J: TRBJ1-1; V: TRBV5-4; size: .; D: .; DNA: TGTGCCAGCAGCTTGGGGTCGGTGAACACTGAAGCTTTCTTT; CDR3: CASSLGSVNTEAFF
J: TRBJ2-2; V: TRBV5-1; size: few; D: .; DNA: TGCGCCAGCAGCCAGGGGACACCCGCCGGGGAGCTGTTTTTT; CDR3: CASSQGTPAGELFF
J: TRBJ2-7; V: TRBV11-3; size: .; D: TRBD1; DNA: TGTGCCAGCAGCCAGGGGGCGGCAAGCTCCTACGAGCAGTACTTC; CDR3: CASSQGAASSYEQYF
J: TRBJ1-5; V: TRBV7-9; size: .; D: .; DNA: TGTGCCAGCACCTTCCAGAATCAGCCCCAGCATTTT; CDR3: CASTFQNQPQHF
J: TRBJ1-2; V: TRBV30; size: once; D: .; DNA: TGTGCCCAACGCGGGCCGCTTCGTGGCTACACCTTC; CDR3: CAQRGPLRGYTF
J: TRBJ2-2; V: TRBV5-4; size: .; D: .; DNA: TGTGCCAGCAGCGGTAGTTTCGCGAACACCGGGGAGCTGTTTTTT; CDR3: CASSGSFANTGELFF
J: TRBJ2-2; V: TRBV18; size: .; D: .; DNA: TGTGCCAGCTCGCTCCGGGTCCTAAACACCGGGGAGCTGTTTTTT; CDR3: CASSLRVLNTGELFF
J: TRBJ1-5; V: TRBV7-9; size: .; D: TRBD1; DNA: TGTGCCGTCCGGGACAGGGGGCCCGGTCAGCCCCAGCATTTT; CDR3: CAVRDRGPGQPQHF
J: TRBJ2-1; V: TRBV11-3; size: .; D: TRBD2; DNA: TGTGCCAGCAGCCCCGGACTAGCGGGAGGGCCCGGCAATGAGCAGTTCTTC; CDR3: CASSPGLAGGPGNEQFF
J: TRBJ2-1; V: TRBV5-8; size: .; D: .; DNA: TGTGCCAGCAGCTTGGGGGGGGGCGACCGGTGGTTCTTC; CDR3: CASSLGGGDRWFF
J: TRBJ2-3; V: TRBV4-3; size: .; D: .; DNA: TGCGCCAGCAGCCAAGGGAGGGCGAGCACAGATACGCAGTATTTT; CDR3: CASSQGRASTDTQYF
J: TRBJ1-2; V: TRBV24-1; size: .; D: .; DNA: TGTGCCACCAGCCCCTCCCCCGGTGCTGAGGGCTACACCTTC; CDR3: CATSPSPGAEGYTF
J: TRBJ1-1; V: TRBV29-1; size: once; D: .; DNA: TGCAGCGTTGTCGGGCAGGGGACTGAAGCTTTCTTT; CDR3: CSVVGQGTEAFF